Given below is one T cell receptor (beta chain) in context. Its specificity is not known. Germline CDR1 reads SGHTA; CDR2 reads FQGNSA. The CDR3 spans 14 residues. This entry belongs to a study of monozygotic twins with inflammatory bowel disease. Findings of the study overall: Using the inverse Simpson index, IBD patients had lower TCRbeta diversity than healthy co-twins.

After re-calling the 5' RACE reads, TCRdb lists one entry per CDR3 protein, DNA absent. In all, the sample yields around 47,000 distinct CDR3 sequences. The sample consisted of blood. This sequence joins TRBV7-2 and TRBJ1-1. The source is a human donor with ulcerative colitis or Crohn's disease, or a healthy co-twin of an affected twin (not recorded which). The CDR3 reads CASRLLVGDTEAFF.